What follows describes a single T cell receptor (beta chain). What it recognizes is unknown. The record originates from a study of cytomegalovirus exposure and HLA in healthy donors. The study's findings and limits: Solely CMV serostatus was available to characterize immune exposure. Sequencing had likely introduced a cluster of highly shared sequence variants as an artifact. A later analysis reported that several of the most significant clusters appeared to be linked to common viral pathogens, among them Epstein-Barr virus.

The PCR used 60 Vbeta and 13 Jbeta primers. Assay: immunoSEQ multiplex PCR; the TCRdb copy retains only in-frame clones and omits some. The repertoire holds about 110,000 clones, with about 80% as singletons. Healthy donors of bone marrow made up the group. The CDR3 runs to 15 residues. Trimming cost V 8 bases and J 5 bases; bases outside gene matches: 10. Per germline, CDR1 ENHRY and CDR2 SYGVKD. Sequencing was carried out using PBMCs. The chain employs TRBV10-3 and TRBJ2-5, with 11 bases matching TRBD2. The source of this sequence is a woman aged 60-75 years in good health and CMV-seropositive. CDR3 nucleotides: TGTGCCATCGAATCCGGGACTAGCGGTGGCGAGACCCAGTACTTC. This translates into CAIESGTSGGETQYF.